The rows below give T cell receptor beta chains drawn from one sample of a study of T cells after yellow fever vaccination. TCRdb ran MiXCR on the 5' RACE reads and lists one entry per CDR3 protein. The sample records more than 450,000 distinct CDR3 sequences, 20% to 25% being singletons. The sample here was PBMCs, taken 21 days after the first yellow fever vaccination. The receptor set was obtained from a man younger than 35 who received the YFV17D yellow fever vaccine. CDR3s include the opening cysteine and the closing phenylalanine or tryptophan. A D gene is named only where the DNA matches it firmly. Rows may omit the clone size; those that give it use once, few, many or a size class.

D	size	V	J	CDR3	DNA
.	few	TRBV7-9	TRBJ2-5	CASSLSGRGLVTQYF	TGTGCCAGCAGCCTTTCGGGTCGGGGACTGGTGACCCAGTACTTC
TRBD2	few	TRBV20-1	TRBJ2-1	CSARRLAGSSYNEQFF	TGCAGTGCTAGACGACTAGCGGGAAGCTCCTACAATGAGCAGTTCTTC
.	few	TRBV4-2	TRBJ2-4	CGGRLWGKNIQYF	TGTGGGGGGAGACTCTGGGGCAAAAACATTCAGTACTTC
.	.	TRBV12-3/TRBV12-4	TRBJ2-7	CASRPPGVSEQYF	TGTGCCAGCCGCCCCCCGGGGGTCAGCGAGCAGTACTTC
TRBD2	.	TRBV11-2	TRBJ2-3	CASSPSVGAGGRDTQYF	TGTGCCAGCAGCCCCTCCGTCGGAGCGGGGGGGCGAGATACGCAGTATTTT
TRBD2	few	TRBV7-9	TRBJ2-1	CASSDGLDYNEQFF	TGTGCCAGCAGCGACGGACTAGACTACAATGAGCAGTTCTTC
.	.	TRBV5-1	TRBJ1-1	CASSLRLGTTEAFF	TGCGCCAGCAGCTTGAGGTTAGGGACCACTGAAGCTTTCTTT
.	few	TRBV4-2	TRBJ2-1	CASSSGSGADYNEQFF	TGTGCCAGCAGCTCCGGGAGTGGAGCGGACTACAATGAGCAGTTCTTC
.	few	TRBV28	TRBJ1-1	CASSLIGSLLNTEAFF	TGTGCCAGCAGTTTAATCGGGAGCCTGCTGAACACTGAAGCTTTCTTT
.	.	TRBV24-1	TRBJ2-2	CATSDPKLYEAGELFF	TGTGCCACCAGTGACCCAAAGCTGTATGAGGCCGGGGAGCTGTTTTTT
TRBD2	few	TRBV4-2	TRBJ2-1	CASSQELAEYNEQFF	TGTGCCAGCAGCCAAGAACTAGCGGAATACAATGAGCAGTTCTTC
TRBD2	few	TRBV7-9	TRBJ2-3	CASSIPGRGSTDTQYF	TGTGCCAGCAGCATCCCGGGGAGGGGAAGCACAGATACGCAGTATTTT
.	.	TRBV10-3	TRBJ1-2	CAISGEQNHGYTF	TGTGCCATCAGTGGAGAACAGAATCATGGCTACACCTTC
.	few	TRBV5-1	TRBJ2-5	CASSLLPASQETQYF	TGCGCCAGCAGCTTGCTTCCAGCATCTCAAGAGACCCAGTACTTC
TRBD1	.	TRBV20-1	TRBJ1-4	CSANQRQGTGEKLFF	TGCAGTGCTAATCAAAGACAGGGGACGGGCGAAAAACTGTTTTTT
.	.	TRBV18	TRBJ2-5	CASSPPGIRGETQYF	TGTGCCAGCTCACCCCCTGGGATAAGGGGAGAGACCCAGTACTTC
.	few	TRBV11-3	TRBJ2-2	CASSPSPRAGGELFF	TGTGCCAGCAGCCCCTCCCCGAGGGCCGGCGGGGAGCTGTTTTTT
.	.	TRBV5-1	TRBJ1-1	CASSSPGINTEAFF	TGCGCCAGCAGCTCACCGGGCATTAACACTGAAGCTTTCTTT
TRBD1	.	TRBV5-4	TRBJ1-1	CASSSAMTGNNEAFF	TGTGCCAGCAGCTCTGCCATGACAGGGAATAATGAAGCTTTCTTT
.	.	TRBV3-1	TRBJ2-7	CASSQGLRGTDEQYF	TGTGCCAGCAGCCAGGGCCTCAGGGGAACGGACGAGCAGTACTTC
TRBD1	few	TRBV20-1	TRBJ2-1	CSASVMAGTAYNEQFF	TGCAGTGCTAGCGTTATGGCCGGGACAGCCTACAATGAGCAGTTCTTC
.	few	TRBV28	TRBJ1-2	CASSLRGAYGRF	TGTGCCAGCAGTCTTAGGGGGGCCTACGGTCGCTTC
.	few	TRBV7-7	TRBJ2-3	CASSLLPGADTQYF	TGTGCCAGCAGCTTATTACCAGGGGCAGATACGCAGTATTTT
.	few	TRBV24-1	TRBJ2-5	CATSDSAQETQYF	TGTGCCACCAGTGATTCGGCCCAAGAGACCCAGTACTTC
.	.	TRBV7-3	TRBJ2-5	CASSRGDRRETQYF	TGTGCCAGCAGCCGGGGAGATAGGAGAGAGACCCAGTACTTC
TRBD1	many	TRBV12-3/TRBV12-4	TRBJ1-1	CASSSRQGSTEAFF	TGTGCCAGCAGCTCACGACAGGGCTCCACTGAAGCTTTCTTT
.	.	TRBV7-2	TRBJ2-1	CASSLKVQSYNEQFF	TGTGCCAGCAGCTTAAAAGTCCAGTCCTACAATGAGCAGTTCTTC
.	.	TRBV10-3	TRBJ2-7	CAISGGDSYEQYF	TGTGCCATCAGTGGGGGGGACTCCTACGAGCAGTACTTC
.	.	TRBV27	TRBJ2-3	CASSLGGEPTDTQYF	TGTGCCAGCAGTTTAGGCGGGGAGCCCACAGATACGCAGTATTTT
TRBD1	.	TRBV18	TRBJ2-3	CATTGTGGANTQYF	TGTGCCACCACCGGGACAGGAGGGGCAAATACGCAGTATTTT
TRBD1	.	TRBV25-1	TRBJ1-6	CASSEDRPNSPLHF	TGTGCCAGCAGTGAGGACAGGCCTAATTCACCCCTCCACTTT
TRBD1	few	TRBV6-6	TRBJ1-6	CASSPTGISPLHF	TGTGCCAGCAGCCCGACAGGGATATCACCCCTCCACTTT
.	few	TRBV20-1	TRBJ1-4	CSGGGRGEKLFF	TGCAGTGGGGGGGGCAGGGGAGAAAAACTGTTTTTT
TRBD2	.	TRBV10-3	TRBJ2-1	CAISGDELAGAYNEQFF	TGTGCCATCAGTGGCGACGAGCTAGCGGGGGCCTACAATGAGCAGTTCTTC
.	few	TRBV19	TRBJ2-1	CASSMPGIRTYNEQFF	TGTGCCAGTAGTATGCCCGGGATCCGGACCTACAATGAGCAGTTCTTC
.	.	TRBV12-3/TRBV12-4	TRBJ2-7	CASSLGPPGLRYEQYF	TGTGCCAGCAGTTTAGGACCCCCGGGACTCAGATACGAGCAGTACTTC
TRBD2	.	TRBV5-1	TRBJ2-1	CASSLALARGNEQFF	TGCGCCAGCAGCTTGGCACTAGCGCGGGGGAATGAGCAGTTCTTC
TRBD2	few	TRBV10-2	TRBJ2-5	CASIPGLAGETQYF	TGCGCCAGCATTCCGGGACTAGCCGGAGAGACCCAGTACTTC
.	.	TRBV15	TRBJ2-5	CATRRGGRETQYF	TGTGCCACCAGGCGCGGAGGACGAGAGACCCAGTACTTC
.	.	TRBV14	TRBJ2-1	CASSQSTGLRQFF	TGTGCCAGCAGCCAAAGTACAGGGCTCAGGCAGTTCTTC
TRBD2	.	TRBV6-1	TRBJ2-5	CASESREGETQYF	TGTGCCAGCGAGTCCAGGGAGGGGGAGACCCAGTACTTC
TRBD1	few	TRBV15	TRBJ2-7	CATRLSGQGSYEQYF	TGTGCCACCCGATTATCTGGACAGGGTTCCTACGAGCAGTACTTC
TRBD1	.	TRBV6-1	TRBJ1-6	CASQPDRRNSPLHF	TGTGCCAGCCAACCGGACAGGAGAAATTCACCCCTCCACTTT